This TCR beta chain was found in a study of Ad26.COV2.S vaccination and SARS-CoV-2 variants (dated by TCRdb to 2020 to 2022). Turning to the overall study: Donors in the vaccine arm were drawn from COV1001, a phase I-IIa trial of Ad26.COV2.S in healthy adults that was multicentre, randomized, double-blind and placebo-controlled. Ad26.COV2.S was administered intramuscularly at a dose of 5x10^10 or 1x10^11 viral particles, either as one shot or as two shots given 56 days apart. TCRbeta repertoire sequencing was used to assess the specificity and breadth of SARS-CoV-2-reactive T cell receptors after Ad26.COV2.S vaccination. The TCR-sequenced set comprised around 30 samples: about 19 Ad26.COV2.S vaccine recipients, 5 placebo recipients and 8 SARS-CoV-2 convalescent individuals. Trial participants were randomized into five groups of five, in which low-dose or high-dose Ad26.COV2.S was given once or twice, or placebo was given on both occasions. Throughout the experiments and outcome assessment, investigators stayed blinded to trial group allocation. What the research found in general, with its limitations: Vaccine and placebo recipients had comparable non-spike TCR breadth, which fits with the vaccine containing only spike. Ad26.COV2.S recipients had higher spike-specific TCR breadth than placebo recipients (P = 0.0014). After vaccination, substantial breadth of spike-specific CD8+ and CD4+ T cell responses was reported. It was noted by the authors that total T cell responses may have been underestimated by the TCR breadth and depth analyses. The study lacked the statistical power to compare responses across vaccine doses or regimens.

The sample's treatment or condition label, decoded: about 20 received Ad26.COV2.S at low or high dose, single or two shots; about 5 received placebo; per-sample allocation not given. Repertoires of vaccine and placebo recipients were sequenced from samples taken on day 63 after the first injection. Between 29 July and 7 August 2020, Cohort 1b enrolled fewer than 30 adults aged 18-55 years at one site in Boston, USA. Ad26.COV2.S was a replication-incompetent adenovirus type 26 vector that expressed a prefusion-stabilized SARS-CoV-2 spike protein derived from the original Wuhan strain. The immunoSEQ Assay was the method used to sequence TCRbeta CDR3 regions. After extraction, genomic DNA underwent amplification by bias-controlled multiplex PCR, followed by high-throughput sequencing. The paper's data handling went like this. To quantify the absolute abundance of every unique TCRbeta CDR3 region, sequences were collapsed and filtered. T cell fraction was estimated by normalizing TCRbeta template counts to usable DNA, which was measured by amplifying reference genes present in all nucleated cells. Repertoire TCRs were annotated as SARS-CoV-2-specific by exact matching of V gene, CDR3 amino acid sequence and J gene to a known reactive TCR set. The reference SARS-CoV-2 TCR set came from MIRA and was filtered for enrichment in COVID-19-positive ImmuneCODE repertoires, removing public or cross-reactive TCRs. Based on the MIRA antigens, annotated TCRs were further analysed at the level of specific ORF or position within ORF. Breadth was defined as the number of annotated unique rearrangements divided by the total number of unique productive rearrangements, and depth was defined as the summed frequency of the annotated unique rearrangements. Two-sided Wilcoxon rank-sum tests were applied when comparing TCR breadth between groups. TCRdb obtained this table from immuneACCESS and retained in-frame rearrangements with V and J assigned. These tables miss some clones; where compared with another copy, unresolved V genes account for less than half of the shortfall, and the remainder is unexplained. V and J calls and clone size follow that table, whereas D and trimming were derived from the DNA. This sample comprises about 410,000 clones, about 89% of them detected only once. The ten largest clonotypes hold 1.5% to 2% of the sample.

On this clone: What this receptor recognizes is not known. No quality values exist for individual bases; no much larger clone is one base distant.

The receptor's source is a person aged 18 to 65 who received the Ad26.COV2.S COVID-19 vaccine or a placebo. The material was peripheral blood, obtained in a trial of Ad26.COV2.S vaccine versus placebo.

The CDR3: CASSIGRITEAFF. The DNA sequence reads TGTGCCAGCAGTATAGGGCGCATAACTGAAGCTTTCTTT. The chain joins TRBV27 to TRBJ1-1, with no confidently assigned D gene. The germline V gene (reference sequence) specifies MNHEY as CDR1 and SMNVEV as CDR2. The CDR3 has 13 amino acids, counting the end cysteine and phenylalanine. Left in the record is the CDR3 DNA by itself, 39 bases read in frame from the first base. V is clipped by 5 bases and J by 5 bases, and the sequence between their germline boundaries is 12 bases long.